Listed here is a single TCR beta chain. Its antigen is unknown. No qualities accompany the bases; no much larger clone lies one base away. The data derive from a study of blood T cell repertoires in COVID-19 (TCRdb year 2020). For the study in its entirety: Samples covering the acute and convalescent phases of COVID-19 were provided by collaborators in the United States, Italy and Spain. Where HLA class I and class II types were available, the types were taken from metadata supplied by the sample provider, not from assay-based typing. Sample metadata almost always included a de-identified subject ID, COVID-19 status, age in years and sex. The dataset comprised deeply sampled blood TCRbeta repertoires from subjects exposed to, actively infected with, or recovered from COVID-19. Samples came from the ongoing ImmuneRACE study (first 160 participants) plus 1,254 subjects from 6 global collaborators. The prospective study material was composed of cDNA or gDNA derived from T cells, B-cell-depleted T cells, or PBMCs. The repertoires were released in a freely available public database intended as a resource for research on the immune response to SARS-CoV-2. Broader findings and caveats from the paper: The amount of clinical and demographic metadata varied by source and participant and was provided uncurated.

TCRbeta CDR3 regions were amplified from genomic DNA using the immunoSEQ Assay, a bias-controlled multiplex PCR. In the authors' own workflow: The number of nucleated cells in each sample was estimated by amplification of reference gene primers within the assay. To quantify the absolute abundance of each unique TCRbeta CDR3 rearrangement, sequence reads were collapsed and filtered. For each sample, productive Simpson clonality was calculated by taking the square root of Simpson's diversity index across productive rearrangements. TCRdb stores this immuneACCESS table with in-frame sequences only. Part of the clones is absent; in the studies checked, under half of the shortfall reflects unresolved V genes, and no reason is known for the rest. Clone size and the V and J calls come from that table; the DNA yielded D and trimming. This sample lists about 100,000 clones; 92% were detected once. Jointly, the top ten make up around 5.4% of the sample.

The cysteine opens and the phenylalanine closes a CDR3 of 13 amino acids. This entry keeps only the CDR3 DNA: 39 bases, framed from base 1. V is cut by 1 base and J by 10 bases, and the space between the germline ends is 11 bases. From the germline V gene, CDR1 is SNHLY and CDR2 is FYNNEI. Each collaborating institution followed its own protocols to collect whole blood in K2EDTA tubes. For TCRbeta analysis, collaborators shipped samples as frozen whole blood, isolated PBMCs, or DNA extracted from either of those sample types. Recombination joined TRBV2 with TRBJ2-1; the D gene is unclear. This TCR was sampled from a man in his 70s with acute or convalescent COVID-19. The specimen was peripheral blood. At the DNA level, the sequence is TGTGCCAGCAGTGAAGGAGTCCCTTCGGAGCAGTTCTTC. The translation is CASSEGVPSEQFF.